This entry describes one TCR beta chain. Its target is not known. In germline, CDR1 is MNHEY, CDR2 SMNVEV (reference sequence). CDR3 length equals 15 residues. V gave up 3 bases and J gave up 6 bases; unmatched junction bases: 6. With ipilimumab providing CTLA-4 blockade, focal radiation was administered to patients who had chemo-refractory metastatic non-small-cell lung cancer. The record originates from a study of radiotherapy plus CTLA-4 blockade in lung cancer. Overall study: Objective responses occurred in about 18% of patients; approximately 33% had disease control.

Study-level results: Together with interferon-beta, which increased in serum after radiation, early dynamic changes in blood T cell clones were reportedly the best predictors of response. There was expansion of tumor-derived TCR clones in blood after radiotherapy plus ipilimumab.

Data came from immunoSEQ multiplex PCR; TCRdb stores just in-frame clones and leaves some out. This table has about 45,000 clones, 65% to 85% appearing once. The specimen was peripheral blood, collected from a patient treated with radiotherapy plus ipilimumab. The chain couples TRBV27 to TRBJ2-3, with TRBD2 matching over 10 bases. The sequence derives from a human donor with non-small cell lung cancer who had stable disease on radiotherapy plus ipilimumab. CDR3 in DNA: TGTGCCAGCAGTTTTCTAGCGGGGGAGTGGGATACGCAGTATTTT. Residues: CASSFLAGEWDTQYF.